The T cell receptor beta chain described here comes from a study of T cell responses to AZD1222 COVID-19 vaccine. Study-wide results and limits: The sample set comprised mostly white British donors with more females, and clonal diversity was possibly underestimated. Nearly half of unique spike-specific TCRs reportedly avoided B.1.351 and B.1.1.7 mutated regions.

With 0 bases removed from V and 5 bases from J, the gap between germline ends came to 7 bases. CDR3 length: 13 amino acids. Germline V gene sequence: CDR1 KGHSH, CDR2 LQKENI. Concerning this clone itself: Its antigen remains unidentified.

The method was immunoSEQ multiplex PCR; TCRdb's version includes in-frame clones alone and lacks a portion of them. The table lists over 100,000 clones, approximately 86% of them singletons. V gene TRBV18 combines with J gene TRBJ1-1; D call uncertain. The sequencing here drew on peripheral blood, taken on day 0 of MenACWY control vaccination. The clonotype originates from an adult in good health. The CDR3 DNA sequence: TGTGCCAGCTCACCACCAGGGCGGACTGAAGCTTTCTTT. The encoded protein is CASSPPGRTEAFF.